This TCR beta chain was found in a study of blood T cell repertoires in COVID-19. The CDR3 is 13 residues long. V was shortened by 3 bases and J by 9 bases, with 12 bases between the two germline ends. CDR1 is LNHDA, CDR2 SQIVND, per germline (reference sequence). Authors' processing steps: Reference gene primer amplification yielded estimated nucleated cell counts. Assay: immunoSEQ multiplex PCR; the TCRdb copy retains only in-frame clones and omits some. The V and J calls and clone size were taken over from that table, and D and trimming were inferred from the DNA. The sample yields about 130,000 clones, around four fifths seen once.

V is TRBV19 and J is TRBJ1-5; D gene ambiguous. This receptor was obtained from a man aged 40-55 years with acute COVID-19. Sequenced sample: PBMCs or T cells enriched from blood (not recorded which). The CDR3, as DNA: TGTGCCAGTAGTATTGACTCTCAAGGGCCCCAGCATTTT. The encoded protein is CASSIDSQGPQHF.